The 16 T cell receptor beta chains listed next were all sequenced from one sample in a study of T cell clonality in common variable immunodeficiency. Profiling relied on immunoSEQ multiplex PCR, and the TCRdb table lists in-frame clones only, not all of them. The sample is made up of 50,000 to 60,000 clones, none counted only once. Source material: peripheral blood mononuclear cells. Receptors originate from a person aged 18 to 70 in good health.

The sample holds many counts of this clone. The CDR3 end lies 3 residues beyond the end of the read and is filled in from the germline J gene. The chain recombines TRBV7-3 with TRBJ2-7; D is perhaps TRBD1 (5 bases). Trimming took 4 bases from V and 6 from J, leaving 13 bases between them. Looked up from germline, CDR1 is SGHTA and CDR2 is FQGTGA. The CDR3 is 13 residues long. The CDR3 reads CASSSDTFSEQYF. The sequenced CDR3 bases are TGTGCCAGCAGCTCGGACACCTTTTCCGAG.

This clone was seen ten or more times. The read ends 3 residues early relative to the CDR3; the germline J gene fills the gap. The rearrangement links TRBV6-4 to TRBJ2-1; 7 nucleotides agree with TRBD2. The ends lost 0 bases at V and 1 base at J; junction bases unmatched: 0. Germline loops: CDR1 MRHNA, CDR2 SNTAGT. This CDR3 spans 15 amino acids. This chain's CDR3 is CASSDSSGSYNEQFF. The sequenced CDR3 bases are TGTGCCAGCAGTGACTCTAGCGGGTCCTACAATGAG.

This clone was detected ten times or more. The missing CDR3 end, 3 residues past where the read stops, is filled in from the germline J gene. The chain employs TRBV5-1 and TRBJ2-1; 9 bases are shared with TRBD2. The CDR3 spans 16 residues. In germline, CDR1 is SGHRS, CDR2 YFSETQ. V trimming: 2 bases; J trimming: 9 bases; junction bases outside the gene matches: 12. The covered CDR3 bases are TGCGCCAGCAGCTTCTCGGCGGGGGGGGGCCTGGGTGAG. As protein: CASSFSAGGGLGE. The whole CDR3 protein is CASSFSAGGGLGEQFF.

This clone was seen at least ten times. The missing CDR3 end, 3 residues past where the read stops, is filled in from the germline J gene. This chain connects TRBV29-1 to TRBJ1-2, with D tentatively TRBD1 (5 bases). V was shortened by 3 bases and J by 6 bases, with 17 bases between the two germline ends. The CDR3 runs to 14 residues. CDR1 is SQVTM, CDR2 ANQGSEA, per germline. The covered CDR3 bases are TGCAGCGTTGAGGCTTTAGGGGTCAGGGATGGC. Protein product: CSVEALGVRDG. The full CDR3 sequence reads CSVEALGVRDGYTF. The variable domain in full, completed from reference TRBV29-1 and TRBJ1-2, reads SAVISQKPSRDICQRGTSLTIQCQVDSQVTMMFWYRQQPGQSLTLIATANQGSEATYESGFVIDKFPISRPNLTFSTLTVSNMSPEDSSIYLCSVEALGVRDGYTFGSGTRLTVV.

This clone showed up many times. Read data end 3 residues before the CDR3 end; the end is taken from the germline J gene. V usage is TRBV20-1 and J usage is TRBJ2-7, with D possibly TRBD1 on 6 matching bases. Germline CDR1 is DFQATT and CDR2 is SNEGSKA (reference sequence). The V end was cut by 2 bases, the J end by 5 bases, with 10 bases between. The CDR3 spans 12 residues. CDR3 DNA, as far as it was read: TGCAGTGCTAGAAACAGGGATCACGAG. It yields the protein CSARNRDHE. The full CDR3 protein is CSARNRDHEQYF.

On this clone itself: Sequence at one end of the junction differs from germline and may be a read error. The read terminates 3 residues before the CDR3 end, so the remaining end is supplied by the germline J gene. J is TRBJ1-4 and V is TRBV19; possible D gene TRBD1, 5 bases. The germline V gene has CDR1 LNHDA and CDR2 SQIVND (reference sequence). This CDR3 contains 15 residues. CDR3 sequence: CASSIGATGNGKLFF. CDR3 bases read: TGTGCCAGTAGTATTGGGGCCACCGGAAATGGAAAA.

This clone was seen more than once but under ten times. The DNA ends 3 residues before the CDR3 does, and the rest of the CDR3 is filled in from the germline J gene. The genes are TRBV13 and TRBJ2-3; D not resolved. With 3 bases removed from V and 1 base from J, the gap between germline ends came to 5 bases. The CDR3 extends over 13 amino acids. Germline CDR1 reads PRHDT; CDR2 reads FYEKMQ (reference sequence). The CDR3 protein is CASSLARTDTQYF. The DNA read from the CDR3 is TGTGCCAGCAGCTTGGCTCGCACAGATACG.

The table lists this clone with many counts. Read coverage stops 3 residues before the CDR3 terminus; the germline J gene supplies the remainder. The rearrangement uses TRBV30 and TRBJ2-3; unclear D gene. Germline V gene data show CDR1 as GTSNPN and CDR2 as SVGIG (reference sequence). CDR3 length: 13 residues. With 2 bases removed from V and 3 bases from J, the gap between germline ends came to 9 bases. CDR3 bases read: TGTGCCTGGAGTACCCTACGTACAGATACG. Amino acid sequence: CAWSTLRTDT. The complete CDR3 reads CAWSTLRTDTQYF. The full variable domain, completed using reference TRBV30 and TRBJ2-3, is SQTIHQWPATLVQPVGSPLSLECTVEGTSNPNLYWYRQAAGRGLQLLFYSVGIGQISSEVPQNLSASRPQDRQFILSSKKLLLSDSGFYLCAWSTLRTDTQYFGPGTRLTVL.

Ten or more counts support this clone. The read gets to within 3 residues of the CDR3 end, and the germline J gene fills in the rest. V usage is TRBV7-6 and J usage is TRBJ2-1; TRBD2 matches at 8 bases. The V gene end was trimmed by 1 base and the J gene end by 4 bases; junction bases not matched to a gene: 6. Germline values: CDR1 SGHVS, CDR2 FNYEAQ. This CDR3 spans 16 amino acids. CDR3 bases read: TGTGCCAGCAGCTTAGACCCGGCGGGGGGTTACAATGAG. It codes for CASSLDPAGGYNE. The entire CDR3 sequence reads CASSLDPAGGYNEQFF.

This clone was seen repeatedly, ten times or more. The read comes to an end 3 residues before the CDR3 does, leaving the germline J gene to fill in the end. The chain employs TRBV7-6 and TRBJ2-1; the D gene is possibly TRBD2 (5 bases). Between the trimmed V and J ends, which lost 5 bases and 9 bases, there was a span of 14 bases. Germline V gene lookup returns CDR1 SGHVS and CDR2 FNYEAQ. The CDR3 length is 13 residues. The CDR3: CASSGSVVGEQFF. The sequenced part of the CDR3 DNA is TGTGCCAGCAGCGGTAGCGTCGTCGGTGAG.

At least ten counts were recorded for this clone. The read comes to an end 3 residues before the CDR3 does, leaving the germline J gene to fill in the end. The genes are TRBV30 and TRBJ2-2; D remains ambiguous. The CDR3 spans 14 residues. Trimming removed 3 bases at V and 2 bases at J, with 10 bases between. Germline CDR1 GTSNPN, CDR2 SVGIG (reference sequence). The CDR3 protein is CAWSATRNTGELFF. The CDR3 DNA, read in part, is TGTGCCTGGAGCGCGACTCGTAACACCGGGGAG.

This clone showed up just a few times. The CDR3 end falls 3 residues outside the read, so it is completed with the germline J gene. The chain links TRBV20-1 to TRBJ2-7; 7 bases fit TRBD1. This CDR3 is built from 15 residues. The germline gives CDR1 DFQATT, CDR2 SNEGSKA (reference sequence). V was pared by 2 bases and J by 4 bases, with 11 bases of the junction left unmatched. This CDR3 reads CSARPSRDRGYEQYF. CDR3 DNA (partial): TGCAGTGCTAGACCGTCCCGGGACAGAGGATACGAG.

This clone has a handful of counts. The read falls 3 residues short of the CDR3 end, and the missing part is taken from the germline J gene. The V and J genes are TRBV7-9 and TRBJ2-7; TRBD2 matches at 8 bases. J lost 0 bases, V lost 3 bases, and 4 bases had no gene match. Germline CDR1 and CDR2: SEHNR and FQNEAQ (reference sequence). The CDR3 has 15 amino acids. CDR3 DNA, as far as it was read: TGTGCCAGCAGCTTGAGCGGGAGTGGCTCCTACGAG. Translation: CASSLSGSGSYE. In full, the CDR3 is CASSLSGSGSYEQYF.

This clone occurred many times. The CDR3 extends 3 residues past the end of the read, so its final part is completed from the germline J gene. The genes are TRBV12-3 or TRBV12-4 and TRBJ2-3; 8 bases fit TRBD2. The CDR3 totals 14 residues. Germline trimming cut 6 bases from V and 5 bases from J; bases unmatched to any gene: 7. Partial CDR3 DNA: TGTGCCAGCAGCCTTAGCGGGAAAGTAGATACG. Amino acids: CASSLSGKVDT. The whole CDR3 sequence reads CASSLSGKVDTQYF.

This clone was picked up many times. Partial CDR3 DNA: TGCAGTGCTAGACACCAACCAATCTACGGAGAGACC. As protein: CSARHQPIYGET. The full CDR3 protein is CSARHQPIYGETQYF. The chain combines TRBV20-1 with TRBJ2-5; D unclear. The sequence runs out 3 residues before the end of the CDR3; the remainder is reconstructed from the germline J gene. CDR1 is DFQATT, CDR2 SNEGSKA, per germline (reference sequence). Trimming removed 2 bases at V and 4 bases at J, with 17 bases between. The CDR3 extends over 15 amino acids.

Many counts were recorded for this clone. CDR3 DNA, as far as it was read: TGTGCCAGCACCATCACCGGGACAGATACG. It codes for CASTITGTDT. The entire CDR3 protein reads CASTITGTDTQYF. The genes are TRBV27 and TRBJ2-3; D call uncertain. The read halts 3 residues ahead of the CDR3 end, with the missing end drawn from the germline J gene. This CDR3 is built from 13 residues. In germline, CDR1 is MNHEY, CDR2 SMNVEV (reference sequence). V was clipped by 7 bases and J by 3 bases, with 11 bases between them.